A single sample gave rise to the 22 T cell receptor beta chains below, sequenced in a study of T cells after yellow fever vaccination. TCRdb used MiXCR to reprocess the 5' RACE reads, holding one entry per CDR3 protein. The table includes 500,000 to 650,000 distinct CDR3 sequences, about 12% detected once. This specimen consisted of PBMCs, obtained on the day of the yellow fever booster vaccination. The receptors shown here come from a man aged 25-45 years who received the YFV17D yellow fever vaccine.

The genes are TRBV12-3 or TRBV12-4 and TRBJ2-2; 9 bases are shared with TRBD1. J lost 4 bases, V lost 4 bases, and 1 base had no gene match. CDR3 size: 14 residues. The CDR3 protein is CASSWDRVTGELFF. The CDR3 nucleotides read TGTGCCAGCAGTTGGGACAGGGTCACCGGGGAGCTGTTTTTT.

This clonotype came up a few times. The J gene is TRBJ1-2, the V gene TRBV19; 8 nucleotides line up with TRBD1. Germline trimming cut 7 bases from V and 8 bases from J; bases unmatched to any gene: 9. The CDR3 loop spans 13 amino acids. Germline CDR1 is LNHDA and CDR2 is SQIVND (reference sequence). The CDR3 sequence is CASTTRGPGGYTF. The CDR3 DNA sequence: TGTGCCAGTACAACCAGGGGGCCGGGCGGCTACACCTTC. Full variable domain (rest looked up from reference TRBV19 and TRBJ1-2): DGGITQSPKYLFRKEGQNVTLSCEQNLNHDAMYWYRQDPGQGLRLIYYSQIVNDFQKGDIAEGYSVSREKKESFPLTVTSAQKNPTAFYLCASTTRGPGGYTFGSGTRLTVV.

This clonotype was seen only a few times. The chain joins TRBV20-1 to TRBJ1-2; the D is unclear. The CDR3 runs 13 residues. Germline V gene lookup returns CDR1 DFQATT and CDR2 SNEGSKA (reference sequence). V lost 0 bases, J lost 0 bases, and 5 bases lay in between. The CDR3 sequence is CSARDIANYGYTF. For the CDR3, the DNA is TGCAGTGCTAGAGATATCGCTAACTATGGCTACACCTTC.

Only a few counts were recorded for this clonotype. This chain links TRBV27 with TRBJ2-1; D is ambiguous. The CDR3 spans 15 residues. Germline loops: CDR1 MNHEY, CDR2 SMNVEV (reference sequence). Trimming removed 8 bases at V and 8 bases at J, with 22 bases between. The CDR3, as DNA: TGTGCCAGCGCGCATCGCCGGGCCCTCCACCATGAGCAGTTCTTC. Protein product: CASAHRRALHHEQFF.

The rearrangement joins TRBV4-3 to TRBJ2-1; TRBD2 might be the D (5 bases). The CDR3 loop spans 13 amino acids. Germline V CDR1 and CDR2: LGHNA, YSLEER. The V gene lost 4 bases and the J gene lost 9 bases, with 13 bases spanning the gap. The CDR3: CASSPASSREQFF. As DNA, the CDR3 is TGCGCCAGCAGCCCAGCTAGCTCTCGTGAGCAGTTCTTC.

The chain carries TRBV7-3 and TRBJ2-2; TRBD2 aligns across 13 bases. Trimming at V came to 4 bases and at J to 7 bases, leaving 3 bases not matched to a gene. In germline, CDR1 is SGHTA, CDR2 FQGTGA. CDR3 length: 15 residues. The CDR3 sequence is CASSSTSGRSGELFF. For the CDR3, the DNA is TGTGCCAGCAGCTCGACTAGCGGGAGGAGCGGGGAGCTGTTTTTT.

This clonotype has more than one count but fewer than ten. The CDR3 nucleotides read TGTGCCAGCGGGCAGGGGGGCGAGCAGTACTTC. It specifies CASGQGGEQYF. This sequence joins TRBV9 and TRBJ2-7, with D possibly matching TRBD1 (7 bases). The germline V gene encodes CDR1 SGDLS and CDR2 YYNGEE. CDR3 length equals 11 residues. V was trimmed by 7 bases and J by 6 bases, leaving 11 bases between them.

The table lists this clonotype with a few counts. The chain employs TRBV11-2 and TRBJ2-6; 9 positions agree with TRBD1. V lost 5 bases to trimming and J lost 1 base; unmatched junction nucleotides: 9. In germline, CDR1 is SGHAT, CDR2 FQNNGV. CDR3 length: 18 amino acids. The DNA of the CDR3 is TGTGCCAGCAGCCAAGGGGGACAGGGATGGTCTGGGGCCAACGTCCTGACTTTC. This gives the protein CASSQGGQGWSGANVLTF.

The genes are TRBV5-1 and TRBJ2-1; 9 bases align to TRBD1. The CDR3 is made up of 14 amino acids. With 5 bases clipped from V and 5 bases from J, the junction kept 5 bases outside the gene matches. Germline lookup yields CDR1 SGHRS and CDR2 YFSETQ. The CDR3 DNA is TGCGCCAGCAGGAGGGACAGGGACAACAATGAGCAGTTCTTC. Amino acid sequence: CASRRDRDNNEQFF.

This clonotype was counted between two and nine times. The V call is TRBV7-2, the J call TRBJ2-7; perhaps TRBD2 as D (7 bases). CDR1 is SGHTA, CDR2 FQGNSA, per germline. The V gene lost 6 bases and the J gene lost 4 bases, with 19 bases spanning the gap. The CDR3 loop spans 15 amino acids. The CDR3 DNA reads as TGTGCCAGCAGGGCTGTGGGGGGGGGCAGTTACGAGCAGTACTTC. Its protein is CASRAVGGGSYEQYF.

This clonotype was counted only a few times. This chain uses TRBV25-1 with TRBJ1-2; a weak D match, TRBD1 (6 bases). Germline CDR1 is MGHDK and CDR2 is SYGVNS. The CDR3 is 13 amino acids. Trimming took 3 bases from V and 8 from J, leaving 13 bases between them. The DNA for the CDR3 is TGTGCCAGCAGTGAGGAGGGGGGGCGCGGCTACACCTTC. This sequence encodes CASSEEGGRGYTF.

This sequence joins TRBV12-3 or TRBV12-4 and TRBJ2-3; possibly TRBD2 for D (5 bases). The CDR3 consists of 16 residues. The V end was cut by 5 bases, the J end by 0 bases, with 15 bases between. The CDR3 bases are TGTGCCAGCAGTCCCCCCGGAACTAGAAGCACAGATACGCAGTATTTT. This gives the protein CASSPPGTRSTDTQYF.

The gene calls are TRBV6-2 or TRBV6-3 and TRBJ2-1; D possibly corresponds to TRBD2 (5 bases). Germline CDR1 MNHEY, CDR2 SVGEGT. The CDR3 contains 13 residues. The germline V and J ends were trimmed by 5 bases and 10 bases, with 15 bases remaining between them. The chain's CDR3 is CASSILEGWEQFF. The CDR3 coding sequence is TGTGCCAGCAGTATCCTCGAGGGTTGGGAGCAGTTCTTC.

This chain links TRBV7-3 with TRBJ2-5; D may match TRBD1 or TRBD2 (5 bases each). The CDR3 has 13 amino acids. V was clipped by 4 bases and J by 3 bases, with 9 bases between them. From germline, CDR1 is SGHTA and CDR2 FQGTGA. CDR3 residues: CASSYGTEETQYF. In DNA, the CDR3 is TGTGCCAGCAGCTACGGGACGGAAGAGACCCAGTACTTC.

This clonotype was found many times. The chain is built from TRBV20-1 and TRBJ2-7, with a possible D match to TRBD2 (6 bases). Deletions cut 2 bases from V and 4 bases from J, with 15 bases between. Per germline, CDR1 DFQATT and CDR2 SNEGSKA (reference sequence). The CDR3 is 14 residues long. CDR3 residues: CSARHGGKEYEQYF. The CDR3 DNA sequence: TGCAGTGCTAGACATGGCGGGAAAGAGTACGAGCAGTACTTC.

The V gene is TRBV28, the J gene TRBJ2-3; D remains ambiguous. This CDR3 contains 15 residues. Germline CDR1 is MDHEN and CDR2 is SYDVKM. V lost 2 bases and J 1 base, leaving 10 bases between the germline ends. CDR3 loop: CASSLGISRTDTQYF. The CDR3 region has the DNA TGTGCCAGCAGTTTAGGGATATCCCGCACAGATACGCAGTATTTT.

The sample holds many counts of this clonotype. This chain links TRBV7-2 with TRBJ2-5; a possible D gene is TRBD1 (6 bases). V lost 2 bases to trimming and J lost 1 base, with 8 bases between them. Germline lookup yields CDR1 SGHTA and CDR2 FQGNSA. The CDR3 is 14 amino acids. The CDR3 sequence is CASSLSRGQETQYF. The CDR3 DNA reads as TGTGCCAGCAGCTTAAGCAGGGGCCAAGAGACCCAGTACTTC. The whole variable domain, filled in from reference TRBV7-2 and TRBJ2-5, reads GAGVSQSPSNKVTEKGKDVELRCDPISGHTALYWYRQSLGQGLEFLIYFQGNSAPDKSGLPSDRFSAERTGGSVSTLTIQRTQQEDSAVYLCASSLSRGQETQYFGPGTRLLVL.

The rearrangement uses TRBV24-1 and TRBJ2-1; tentatively, D is TRBD1 (6 bases). Per germline, CDR1 KGHDR and CDR2 SFDVKD. The CDR3 consists of 13 residues. Trimming took off 9 bases at V and 4 bases at J, with 12 bases between the two ends. As DNA, the CDR3 is TGTGCCACCCAAGGGGGATCATACAATGAGCAGTTCTTC. This encodes CATQGGSYNEQFF.

The chain recombines TRBV10-3 with TRBJ2-3, with TRBD1 matching 9 bases. The CDR3 spans 15 residues. Germline V gene data show CDR1 as ENHRY and CDR2 as SYGVKD. Trimming cost V 2 bases and J 4 bases; bases outside gene matches: 4. CDR3 in DNA: TGTGCCATCAGTGAGGGGACAGGGTTTGCAGATACGCAGTATTTT. Protein: CAISEGTGFADTQYF.

This sequence joins TRBV19 and TRBJ2-1; 9 positions agree with TRBD1. Germline CDR1 LNHDA, CDR2 SQIVND (reference sequence). The CDR3 contains 16 residues. V shed 5 bases and J 9 bases; nucleotides not matched to a gene: 14. CDR3 bases: TGTGCCAGTAGTTCACCGGGACAGGGCATTCGAGGTGAGCAGTTCTTC. It is translated as CASSSPGQGIRGEQFF. Full variable domain (outside the CDR3, taken from reference TRBV19 and TRBJ2-1): DGGITQSPKYLFRKEGQNVTLSCEQNLNHDAMYWYRQDPGQGLRLIYYSQIVNDFQKGDIAEGYSVSREKKESFPLTVTSAQKNPTAFYLCASSSPGQGIRGEQFFGPGTRLTVL.

This clonotype has just a few counts. V usage is TRBV11-2 and J usage is TRBJ2-6; unclear D gene. The V gene lost 1 base and the J gene lost 0 bases, with 7 bases spanning the gap. Germline V gene sequence: CDR1 SGHAT, CDR2 FQNNGV. The CDR3 is made up of 16 amino acids. CDR3 nucleotide sequence: TGTGCCAGCAGCTTAGTTATTGCCTCTGGGGCCAACGTCCTGACTTTC. This translates into CASSLVIASGANVLTF.

This chain links TRBV11-2 with TRBJ2-7; D is undetermined. V shed 0 bases and J shed 2 bases, with 17 bases lying between them. The germline CDR1 and CDR2 sequences are SGHAT and FQNNGV. The CDR3 contains 17 residues. The CDR3 reads CASSLDSQDSRPYEQYF. Here the CDR3 DNA reads TGTGCCAGCAGCTTAGATTCCCAGGATAGCCGTCCCTACGAGCAGTACTTC.